This TCR beta chain was identified during a study of blood T cells in healthy people across ages. The germline CDR1 and CDR2 sequences are SEHNR and FQNEAQ (reference sequence). Trimming shortened V by 5 bases and J by 0 bases, and 15 bases separated the two germline ends. The CDR3 loop spans 16 amino acids. This clonotype was picked up a small number of times. Primers used in a second PCR of about 7 to 11 cycles were a sample-barcoded 5' primer and a J-beta primer mix. In TCRdb, the 5' RACE reads were re-called with MiXCR into one record per CDR3 protein. Of approximately 1.5 million distinct CDR3 sequences listed, less than 45% were seen once; the top ten hold more than 4%.

Source material: blood. The clonotype was recovered from a woman in her late teens or twenties in good health. The chain is built from TRBV7-9 and TRBJ2-3, with D maybe TRBD1 (6 bases). CDR3: CASSNPQGGSTDTQYF. DNA for the CDR3: TGTGCCAGCAGCAATCCACAGGGTGGTAGCACAGATACGCAGTATTTT.